The sequence of this TCR beta chain was determined in a study of blood T cells in healthy people across ages. This clonotype showed up just a few times. The target antigen is unknown. CDR1 is SGHRS and CDR2 is YFSETQ in the germline V gene. V lost 0 bases, J lost 2 bases, and 7 bases stayed unmatched. This CDR3 comprises 17 residues. Study observations and caveats: Diversity was estimated from one million T cells, and these estimates were considered underestimates. While age rose, TCR beta diversity per million T cells dropped in a roughly linear way.

A second roughly 6 to 12 cycle PCR used barcoded and J-beta primers. TCRdb reprocessed the 5' RACE reads with MiXCR, giving one entry per CDR3 protein. The table includes roughly 1.5 million distinct CDR3 sequences, about 45% detected once. Sequencing used blood. This TCR derives from a young woman in good health. The chain recombines TRBV5-1 with TRBJ2-3; TRBD2 agrees at 9 bases. CDR3: CASSLVGLAFNTDTQYF. Here the CDR3 DNA reads TGCGCCAGCAGCTTGGTGGGACTAGCTTTCAACACAGATACGCAGTATTTT.